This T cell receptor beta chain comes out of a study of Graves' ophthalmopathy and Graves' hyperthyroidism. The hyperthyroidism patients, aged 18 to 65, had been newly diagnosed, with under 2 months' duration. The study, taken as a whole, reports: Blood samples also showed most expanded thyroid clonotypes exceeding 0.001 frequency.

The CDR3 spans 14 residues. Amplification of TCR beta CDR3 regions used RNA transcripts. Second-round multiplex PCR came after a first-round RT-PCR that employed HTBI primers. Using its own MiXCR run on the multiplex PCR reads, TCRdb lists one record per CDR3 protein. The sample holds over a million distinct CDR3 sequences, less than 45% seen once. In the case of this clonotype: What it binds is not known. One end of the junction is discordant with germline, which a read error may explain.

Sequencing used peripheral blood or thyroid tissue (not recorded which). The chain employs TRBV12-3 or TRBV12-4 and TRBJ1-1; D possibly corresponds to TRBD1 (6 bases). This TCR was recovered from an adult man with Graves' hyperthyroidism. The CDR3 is CASSLGRDNTEVFF. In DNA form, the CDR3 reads TGTGCCAGCAGTTTGGGCAGGGACAACACTGAAGTTTTCTTT.